This TCR beta chain derives from a study of cytomegalovirus exposure and HLA in healthy donors. The PCR used 60 Vbeta and 13 Jbeta primers. Data came from immunoSEQ multiplex PCR; TCRdb stores just in-frame clones and leaves some out. The profile shows roughly 130,000 clones, approximately 80% of them singletons. This CDR3 region has 14 residues. After removal of 6 bases from V and 3 bases from J, the junction contained 3 bases not matched to a gene. CDR1 and CDR2 from the germline V gene are SQVTM and ANQGSEA. The sequenced sample was PBMCs. The chain uses TRBV29-1 and TRBJ2-3; 13 nucleotides match TRBD2. The receptor was isolated from a male donor in good health and CMV-seropositive. The CDR3 DNA reads as TGCAGCGTAGTACTAGCGGGAGGGACAGATACGCAGTATTTT. This gives the protein CSVVLAGGTDTQYF.